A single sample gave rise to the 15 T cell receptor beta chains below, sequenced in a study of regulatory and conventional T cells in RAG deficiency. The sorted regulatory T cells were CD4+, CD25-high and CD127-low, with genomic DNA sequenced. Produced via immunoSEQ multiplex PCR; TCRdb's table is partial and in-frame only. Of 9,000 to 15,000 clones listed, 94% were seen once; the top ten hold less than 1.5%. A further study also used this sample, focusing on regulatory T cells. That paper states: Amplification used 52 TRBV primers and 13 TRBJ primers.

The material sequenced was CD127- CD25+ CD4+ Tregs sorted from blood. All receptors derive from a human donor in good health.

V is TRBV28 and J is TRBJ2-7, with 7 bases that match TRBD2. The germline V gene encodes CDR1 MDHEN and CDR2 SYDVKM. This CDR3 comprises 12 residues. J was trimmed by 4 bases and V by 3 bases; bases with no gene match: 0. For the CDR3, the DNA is TGTGCCAGCAGTTTGGGGGGGTACGAGCAGTACTTC. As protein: CASSLGGYEQYF.

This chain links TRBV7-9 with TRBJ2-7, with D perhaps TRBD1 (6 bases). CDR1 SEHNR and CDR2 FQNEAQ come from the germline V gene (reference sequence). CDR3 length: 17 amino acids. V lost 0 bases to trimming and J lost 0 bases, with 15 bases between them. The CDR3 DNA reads TGTGCCAGCAGCTTAGCCGTCCGAGGGGGAGCCTCCTACGAGCAGTACTTC. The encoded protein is CASSLAVRGGASYEQYF.

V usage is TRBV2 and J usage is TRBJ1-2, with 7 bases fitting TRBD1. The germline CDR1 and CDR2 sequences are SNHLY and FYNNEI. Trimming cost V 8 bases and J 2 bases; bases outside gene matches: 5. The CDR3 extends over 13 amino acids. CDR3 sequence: CASVLGQNYGYTF. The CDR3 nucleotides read TGTGCCAGCGTCCTGGGACAGAACTATGGCTACACCTTC.

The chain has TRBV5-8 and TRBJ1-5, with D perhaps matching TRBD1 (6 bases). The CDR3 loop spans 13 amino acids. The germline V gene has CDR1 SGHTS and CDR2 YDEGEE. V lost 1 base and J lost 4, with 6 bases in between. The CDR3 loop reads CASSLRGNQPQHF. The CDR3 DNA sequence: TGTGCCAGCAGCTTGAGGGGGAATCAGCCCCAGCATTTT.

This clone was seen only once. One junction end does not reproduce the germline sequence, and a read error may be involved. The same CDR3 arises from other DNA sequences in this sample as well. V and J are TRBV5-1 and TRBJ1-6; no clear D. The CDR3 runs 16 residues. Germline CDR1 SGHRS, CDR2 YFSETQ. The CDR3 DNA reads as TGCGCCAGCAGGGGAGGAACAGTGGTTAAGAATTCCCCCCTCCACTTT. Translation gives CASRGGTVVKNSPLHF.

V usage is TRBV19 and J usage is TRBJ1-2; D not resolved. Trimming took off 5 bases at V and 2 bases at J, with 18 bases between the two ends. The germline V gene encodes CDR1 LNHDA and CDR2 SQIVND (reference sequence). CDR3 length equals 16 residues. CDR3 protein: CASSLHILTGNYGYTF. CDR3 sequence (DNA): TGTGCCAGTAGTCTCCATATCTTGACGGGGAACTATGGCTACACCTTC.

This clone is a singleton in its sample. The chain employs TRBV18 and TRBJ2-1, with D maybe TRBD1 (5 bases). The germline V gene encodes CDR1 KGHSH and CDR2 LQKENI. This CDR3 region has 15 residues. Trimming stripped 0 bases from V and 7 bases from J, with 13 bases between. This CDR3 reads CASSPPGRLGNEQFF. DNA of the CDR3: TGTGCCAGCTCACCACCGGGGCGTCTGGGAAATGAGCAGTTCTTC.

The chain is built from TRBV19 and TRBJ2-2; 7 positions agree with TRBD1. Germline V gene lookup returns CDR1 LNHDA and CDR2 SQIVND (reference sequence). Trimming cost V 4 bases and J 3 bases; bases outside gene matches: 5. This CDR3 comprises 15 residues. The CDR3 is CASSTQGTYTGELFF. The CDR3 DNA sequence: TGTGCCAGTAGTACACAGGGGACATACACCGGGGAGCTGTTTTTT.

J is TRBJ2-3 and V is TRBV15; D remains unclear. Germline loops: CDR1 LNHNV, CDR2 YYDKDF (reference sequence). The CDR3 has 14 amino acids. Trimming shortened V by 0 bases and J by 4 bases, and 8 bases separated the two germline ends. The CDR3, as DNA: TGTGCCACCAGCAGAGATCCGCGGTCAGATACGCAGTATTTT. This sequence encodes CATSRDPRSDTQYF.

CDR3 sequence (DNA): TGTGCCAGCAGCCTACTAATCGCCCCCAGGGGGAGGTACGAGCAGTACTTC. Translation: CASSLLIAPRGRYEQYF. This chain uses TRBV11-2 with TRBJ2-7; tentatively, D is TRBD1 (7 bases). Germline assignment: CDR1 SGHAT and CDR2 FQNNGV. Trimming shortened V by 5 bases and J by 4 bases, and 24 bases separated the two germline ends. The length of the CDR3 is 17 residues.

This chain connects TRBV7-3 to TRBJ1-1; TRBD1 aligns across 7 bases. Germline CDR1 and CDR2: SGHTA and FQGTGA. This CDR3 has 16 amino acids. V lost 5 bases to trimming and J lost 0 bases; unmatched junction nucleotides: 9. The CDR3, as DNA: TGTGCCAGCAGCCGACAGGGCCCTCCCCTGAACACTGAAGCTTTCTTT. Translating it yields CASSRQGPPLNTEAFF.

This CDR3 is CASSRSGGASYNEQFF. In nucleotides, the CDR3 is TGTGCCAGCAGCCGTAGCGGGGGGGCATCCTACAATGAGCAGTTCTTC. The genes are TRBV7-6 and TRBJ2-1; 11 nucleotides line up with TRBD2. With V trimmed by 5 bases and J by 1 base, 4 bases remained unmatched. Germline V gene data show CDR1 as SGHVS and CDR2 as FNYEAQ. This CDR3 region has 16 residues. Full variable domain (outside the CDR3, taken from reference TRBV7-6 and TRBJ2-1): GAGVSQSPRYKVTKRGQDVALRCDPISGHVSLYWYRQALGQGPEFLTYFNYEAQQDKSGLPNDRFSAERPEGSISTLTIQRTEQRDSAMYRCASSRSGGASYNEQFFGPGTRLTVL.

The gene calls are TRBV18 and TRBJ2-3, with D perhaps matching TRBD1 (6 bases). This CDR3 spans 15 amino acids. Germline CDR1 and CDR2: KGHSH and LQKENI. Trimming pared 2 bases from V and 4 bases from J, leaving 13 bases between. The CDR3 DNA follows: TGTGCCAGCTCACCAATTGGGGGCGGCCCAGATACGCAGTATTTT. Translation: CASSPIGGGPDTQYF. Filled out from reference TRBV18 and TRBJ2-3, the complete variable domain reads NAGVMQNPRHLVRRRGQEARLRCSPMKGHSHVYWYRQLPEEGLKFMVYLQKENIIDESGMPKERFSAEFPKEGPSILRIQQVVRGDSAAYFCASSPIGGGPDTQYFGPGTRLTVL.

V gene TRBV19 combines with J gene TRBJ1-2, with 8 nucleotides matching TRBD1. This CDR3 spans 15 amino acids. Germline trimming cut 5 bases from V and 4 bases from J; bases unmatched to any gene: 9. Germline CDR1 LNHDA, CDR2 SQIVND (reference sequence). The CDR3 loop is CASSARTGRAYGYTF. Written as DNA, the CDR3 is TGTGCCAGTAGTGCCCGGACAGGGCGGGCCTATGGCTACACCTTC. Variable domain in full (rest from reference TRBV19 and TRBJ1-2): DGGITQSPKYLFRKEGQNVTLSCEQNLNHDAMYWYRQDPGQGLRLIYYSQIVNDFQKGDIAEGYSVSREKKESFPLTVTSAQKNPTAFYLCASSARTGRAYGYTFGSGTRLTVV.

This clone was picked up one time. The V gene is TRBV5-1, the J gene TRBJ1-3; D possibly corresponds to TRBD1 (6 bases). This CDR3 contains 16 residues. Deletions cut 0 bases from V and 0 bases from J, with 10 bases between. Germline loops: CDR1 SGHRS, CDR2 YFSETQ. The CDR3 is CASSLGQATSGNTIYF. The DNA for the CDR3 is TGCGCCAGCAGCTTGGGACAGGCAACCTCTGGAAACACCATATATTTT.